Below, one T cell receptor beta chain is given with its context. This clonotype was observed a handful of times. No cognate antigen has been identified for it. Qualities for individual bases were not recorded, and no much larger clone is one base off. This entry belongs to a study of Graves' ophthalmopathy and Graves' hyperthyroidism listed by TCRdb under 2018. About the full investigation: Peripheral blood was collected at initial diagnosis, prior to any treatment. The study used signatures of the TCR beta repertoire to tell Graves' ophthalmopathy apart from Graves' hyperthyroidism and to predict which patients would progress to ophthalmopathy. In total, around 140 blood samples were TCR-sequenced: 40 to 45 ophthalmopathy, approximately 80 hyperthyroidism and approximately 17 hyperthyroidism-to-ophthalmopathy patients. To explore V-J signatures distinguishing ophthalmopathy from hyperthyroidism, a discovery set of about 99 patients (about 44 ophthalmopathy, 55 to 60 stable hyperthyroidism) was enrolled. For independent validation, a separate cohort was made up of 18 to 20 hyperthyroidism patients plus 17 patients who later progressed from hyperthyroidism to ophthalmopathy. T-cell repertoires of thyroid tissue and blood were compared in six hyperthyroidism patients. Following sampling, methimazole starting at 30 mg daily was administered to hyperthyroidism patients, and high-dose intravenous methylprednisolone was administered to ophthalmopathy patients. For training and testing, the 100 patients in the discovery cohort were randomly divided in a 7:3 ratio.

What the research found in general, with its limitations: In validation, the model predicted ophthalmopathy progression with 55% to 71% sensitivity and 72.22% specificity; roughly 12 predicted patients were CT-confirmed with GO in a median of approximately 6.2 months. Most expanded thyroid clonotypes with a frequency above 0.001 also appeared in blood, which suggests that blood repertoires may reflect the immune response in the thyroid. Ophthalmopathy was separated from stable hyperthyroidism by the 13-signature model with 85% to 90% sensitivity and roughly 83% specificity in cross-validation and with 80%/75% in the test set. No statistical method was used to set the sample size in advance, and the investigators knew which group each participant was assigned to.

Hyperthyroidism was considered stable if no progression to ophthalmopathy occurred within 18 months of follow-up. Hyperthyroidism patients were newly diagnosed, with disease duration under 2 months, and aged 18 to 65 years. Patients were excluded if they had other autoimmune diseases, uncontrolled infections, pregnancy or lactation. Diagnosis relied on clinical symptoms, serum thyroxine, TRAb, thyroid ultrasound and orbital computed tomography. Using Ficoll-Paque density gradient centrifugation, PBMCs were isolated from about 9.4 ml of fresh peripheral blood. Trizol reagent was used to extract the total RNA, and its quality was then checked on an Agilent 2100 Bioanalyzer. The CDR3, from cysteine to phenylalanine, totals 14 residues. Just CDR3 DNA is preserved here, 42 bases in frame from base 1. At the junction V is shortened by 1 base and J by 3 bases, with 10 bases in between. As encoded in the germline V gene, CDR1 is MGHRA while CDR2 is YSYEKL.

For repertoire sequencing, TCR beta CDR3 regions were amplified from RNA transcripts. HTBI primers and the Qiagen OneStep RT-PCR kit were used in a first-round RT-PCR, which was followed by a second-round multiplex PCR, size selection and purification. Libraries were sequenced paired-end with 100 bp reads on an Illumina HiSeq2000. The published analysis was carried out like this. SOAPnuke was used to process the reads, removing any read that contained adapters or uncalled bases, had a mean Phred below 15, or lacked an exact match to the constant primer or identifier. COPE v1.2.5 was used to merge the high-quality paired reads. Unique nucleotide sequences were defined as clonotypes and aligned to IMGT TRB V, D and J references using MiTCR v1.1. The analysis was limited to V-J combinations with a frequency above 0.0001, which together covered 99.2% of the repertoires. For each V-J combination, a TCR clonal expansion and chaos score was defined as the ratio of F50 clonal expansion to chaos observed in the TCRdist matrix. Welch's t-statistics and random forest were used to reduce the features to 10 to 15 V-J combinations, which were then used as input to a naive Bayes classifier. Thyroid-blood repertoire similarity was quantified with the Morisita-Horn index. The public reads were reanalyzed by TCRdb: fastp trimming at Q25, MiXCR alignment, in-frame beta chains only. Every CDR3 protein is listed once, alongside the most common genes and DNA of its rows. In this record, the V and J calls reflect TCRdb's handling and not the investigators' own analysis. A total of under 800,000 distinct CDR3 sequences appear in this sample, around a fifth of them only once. Around 6.9% of the sample belongs to the ten largest clones.

The sequencing sample was made of peripheral blood. The chain is assembled from TRBV4-1 and TRBJ2-7; the D segment could be TRBD2, given 5 matching bases. This TCR came from a woman under 30 with stable Graves' hyperthyroidism. Some clones in this sample may be carry-over from other donors' samples. Donor details come from another sample of the same person, matched by shared clones. The CDR3 has the sequence CASSQGASGYEQYF. The bases read TGCGCCAGCAGCCAAGGGGCCAGCGGCTACGAGCAGTACTTC.